This T cell receptor (beta chain) was sequenced during a study of OX40 agonist ivuxolimab in advanced cancers. Background on the whole study: The costimulatory receptor OX40 (CD134) was targeted by ivuxolimab, a fully human IgG2 agonistic monoclonal antibody. Patients were allowed to have had prior anti-PD-1, anti-PD-L1 or anti-CTLA-4 therapy, and approximately 40% of the dose-escalation patients had been treated with checkpoint inhibitors. Partial responses occurred in three dose-escalation patients: two with cutaneous melanoma and one with hepatocellular carcinoma. In the dose-escalation cohort, 75% to 85% of patients were male, and the mean age was around 60 years with a range of roughly 23 to 79. The paper describes the monotherapy dose-escalation part (N of about 47 patients) of the phase I trial of ivuxolimab. Intravenous ivuxolimab was administered to patients every 2 weeks at six dose levels: 0.01, 0.1, 0.3, 1.5, 3 and 10 mg/kg. Of the roughly 53 patients in dose escalation, about 20 had hepatocellular carcinoma, some 15 had melanoma, 9 had renal cell carcinoma and 9 had head and neck cancer. Peripheral TCRbeta sequencing aimed to test whether ivuxolimab altered TCR sequence diversity and caused clonal T-cell expansion.

Genomic DNA was isolated from the sorted cells so that the TCRbeta CDR3 region could be sequenced. The immunoSEQ Assay was used for sequencing of TCRbeta CDR3 regions. TCRdb took over this immuneACCESS table, retaining in-frame rearrangements with V and J assigned. Such tables are incomplete; in checked studies, under half of the missing clones stem from an unresolved V gene, and the remainder is unexplained. This sample comprises about 60,000 clones, 80% to 90% of them detected only once. In total, the top ten clones hold around 1.9% of the sample. Patients with autoimmune disease history or receiving systemic immunosuppression were excluded from the trial. In every dose cohort, peripheral blood was drawn for TCR sequencing at baseline, cycle 4 day 1, and cycle 7 day 1. The samples were drawn from a first-in-human, open-label, multicenter phase I dose-escalation trial of ivuxolimab. The trial enrolled adults with locally advanced or metastatic head and neck squamous cell, hepatocellular, melanoma or renal cell carcinoma. Before TCR sequencing, CD4+ T cells and CD8+ T cells from peripheral blood were sorted into separate populations.

Via the germline V gene, CDR1 is SQVTM and CDR2 ANQGSEA. Taken from cysteine to phenylalanine, the CDR3 has 13 residues. This entry keeps only the CDR3 DNA: 39 bases, framed from base 1. The V end gives up 4 bases and the J end 5 bases, leaving 5 bases in the junction not matched to a gene. The full study reports these points: In the 0.1-3.0 mg/kg groups, partial responders were among the patients with the lowest normalized peripheral clonal expansion, particularly in CD8+ T cells. After ivuxolimab, CD8+ T cells had more expanded clones than CD4+ T cells on average. Clonal expansion of both CD4+ and CD8+ blood T cells was observed from baseline to week 6 at doses 0.1 to 3.0 mg/kg. Low levels of normalized T-cell clonal expansion were also shown by some nonresponding patients. Antigen specificity was not determined for the clonally expanded peripheral T cells.

About this clone itself: No cognate antigen has been identified for it. Base qualities are not at hand, and no much larger clone is one base apart.

Material: CD4+ or CD8+ T cells sorted from blood, obtained in a trial of the OX40 agonist ivuxolimab. This clonotype was sampled from an adult with an advanced solid tumor such as melanoma, head and neck, liver or kidney cancer. The rearrangement combines TRBV29-1 with TRBJ2-7; TRBD1 fits 10 bases in the junction. The nucleotide sequence reads TGCAGCGTTGGGACAGGGGGTGAGGACGAGCAGTACTTC. Translation gives CSVGTGGEDEQYF.